This T cell receptor beta chain was captured in a study of response to subunit inactivated influenza vaccine. One entry per CDR3 protein results from TCRdb running MiXCR on the RT-PCR reads. The top ten clones hold 7.5% to 9% of a sample with about 650,000 distinct CDR3 sequences, around 15% of them seen once. Germline V CDR1 and CDR2: ENHRY, SYGVKD. The CDR3 is made up of 15 amino acids. V gave up 2 bases and J gave up 3 bases; unmatched junction bases: 4. This clonotype was found many times. The antigen is undetermined. Study outcomes and limitations: Seasonal influenza vaccination, on each occasion, was suggested by the authors to recruit few new T cells.

This clonotype originated in a man over 45 who received an inactivated influenza vaccine. The gene calls are TRBV10-3 and TRBJ1-1, with 9 bases matching TRBD1. The specimen comprised PBMCs from blood, sampled roughly 2 weeks before vaccination. The CDR3 coding sequence is TGTGCCATCAGTGAGGTGACAGGGGGATACACTGAAGCTTTCTTT. It translates to CAISEVTGGYTEAFF.